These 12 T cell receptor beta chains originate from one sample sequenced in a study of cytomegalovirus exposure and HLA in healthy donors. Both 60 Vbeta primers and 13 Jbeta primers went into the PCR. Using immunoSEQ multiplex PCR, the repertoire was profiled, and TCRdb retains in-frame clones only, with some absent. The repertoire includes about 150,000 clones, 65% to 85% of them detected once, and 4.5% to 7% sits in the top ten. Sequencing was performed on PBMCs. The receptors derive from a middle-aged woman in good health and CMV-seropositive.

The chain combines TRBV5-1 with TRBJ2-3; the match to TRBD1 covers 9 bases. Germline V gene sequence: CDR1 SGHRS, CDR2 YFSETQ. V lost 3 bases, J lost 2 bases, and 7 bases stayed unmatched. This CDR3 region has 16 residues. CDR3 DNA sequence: TGCGCCAGCAGCTGGGGGGGACAGGGAAACACAGATACGCAGTATTTT. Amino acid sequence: CASSWGGQGNTDTQYF.

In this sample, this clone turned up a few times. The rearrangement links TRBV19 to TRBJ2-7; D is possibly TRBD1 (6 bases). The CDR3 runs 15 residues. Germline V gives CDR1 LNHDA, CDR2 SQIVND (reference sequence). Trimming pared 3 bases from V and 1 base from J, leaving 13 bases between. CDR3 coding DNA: TGTGCCAGTAGTATCTTTCGGGACACATCCTACGAGCAGTACTTC. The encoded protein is CASSIFRDTSYEQYF.

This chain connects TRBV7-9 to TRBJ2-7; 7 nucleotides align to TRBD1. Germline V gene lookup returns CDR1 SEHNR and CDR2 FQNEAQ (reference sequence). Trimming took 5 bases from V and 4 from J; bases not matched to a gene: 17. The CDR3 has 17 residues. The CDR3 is CASSASQRTGALYEQYF. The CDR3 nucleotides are TGTGCCAGCAGCGCTAGCCAGAGGACAGGTGCTCTTTACGAGCAGTACTTC.

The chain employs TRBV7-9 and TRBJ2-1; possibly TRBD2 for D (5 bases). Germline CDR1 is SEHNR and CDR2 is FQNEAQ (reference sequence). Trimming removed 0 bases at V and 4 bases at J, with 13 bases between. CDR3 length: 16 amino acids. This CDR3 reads CASSLAPSGKYNEQFF. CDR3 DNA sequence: TGTGCCAGCAGCTTAGCGCCTTCCGGGAAGTACAATGAGCAGTTCTTC.

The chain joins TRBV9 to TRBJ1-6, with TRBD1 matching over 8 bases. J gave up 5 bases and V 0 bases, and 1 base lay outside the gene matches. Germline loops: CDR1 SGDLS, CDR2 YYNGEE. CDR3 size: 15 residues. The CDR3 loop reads CASSVATGDNSPLHF. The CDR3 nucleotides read TGTGCCAGCAGCGTAGCGACAGGGGATAATTCACCCCTCCACTTT.

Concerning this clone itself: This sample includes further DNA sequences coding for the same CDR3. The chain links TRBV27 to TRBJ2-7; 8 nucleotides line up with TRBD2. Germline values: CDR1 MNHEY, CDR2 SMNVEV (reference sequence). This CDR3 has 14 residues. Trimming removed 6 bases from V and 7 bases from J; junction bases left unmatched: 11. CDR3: CASSPGTRSREQYF. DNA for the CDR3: TGTGCCAGCAGCCCCGGGACTAGAAGTCGGGAGCAGTACTTC.

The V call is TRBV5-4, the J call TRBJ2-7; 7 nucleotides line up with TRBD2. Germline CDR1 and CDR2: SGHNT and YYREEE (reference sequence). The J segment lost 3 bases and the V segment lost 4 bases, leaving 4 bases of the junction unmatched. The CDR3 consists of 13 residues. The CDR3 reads CASSHTSDYEQYF. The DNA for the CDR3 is TGTGCCAGCAGCCACACTAGCGACTACGAGCAGTACTTC.

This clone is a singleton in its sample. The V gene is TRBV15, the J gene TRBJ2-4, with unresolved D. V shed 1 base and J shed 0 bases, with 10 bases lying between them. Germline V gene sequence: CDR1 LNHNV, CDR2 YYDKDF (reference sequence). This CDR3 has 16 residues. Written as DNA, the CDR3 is TGTGCCACCAGCAGAGTAAACAGCCTAGCCAAAAACATTCAGTACTTC. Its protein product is CATSRVNSLAKNIQYF.

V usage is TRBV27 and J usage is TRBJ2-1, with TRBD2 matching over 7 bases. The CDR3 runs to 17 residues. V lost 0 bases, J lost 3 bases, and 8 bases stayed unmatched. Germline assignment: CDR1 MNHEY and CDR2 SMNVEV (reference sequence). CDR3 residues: CASSLSTGLVFYNEQFF. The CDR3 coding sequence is TGTGCCAGCAGTTTATCCACAGGACTAGTGTTCTACAATGAGCAGTTCTTC.

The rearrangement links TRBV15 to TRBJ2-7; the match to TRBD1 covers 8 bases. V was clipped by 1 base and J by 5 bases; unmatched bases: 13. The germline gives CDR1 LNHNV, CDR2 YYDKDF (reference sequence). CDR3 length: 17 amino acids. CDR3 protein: CATSRGGATGVRNEQYF. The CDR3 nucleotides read TGTGCCACCAGCAGAGGGGGGGCGACAGGGGTGAGGAACGAGCAGTACTTC. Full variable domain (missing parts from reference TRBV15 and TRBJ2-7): DAMVIQNPRYQVTQFGKPVTLSCSQTLNHNVMYWYQQKSSQAPKLLFHYYDKDFNNEADTPDNFQSRRPNTSFCFLDIRSPGLGDTAMYLCATSRGGATGVRNEQYFGPGTRLTVT.

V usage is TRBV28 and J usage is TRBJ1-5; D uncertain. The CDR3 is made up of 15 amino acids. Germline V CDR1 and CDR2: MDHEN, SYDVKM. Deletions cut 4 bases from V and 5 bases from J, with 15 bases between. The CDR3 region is CASSSRGGNHQPQHF. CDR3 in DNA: TGTGCCAGCAGTTCGAGAGGCGGCAACCATCAGCCCCAGCATTTT. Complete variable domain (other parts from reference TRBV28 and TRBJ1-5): DVKVTQSSRYLVKRTGEKVFLECVQDMDHENMFWYRQDPGLGLRLIYFSYDVKMKEKGDIPEGYSVSREKKERFSLILESASTNQTSMYLCASSSRGGNHQPQHFGDGTRLSIL.

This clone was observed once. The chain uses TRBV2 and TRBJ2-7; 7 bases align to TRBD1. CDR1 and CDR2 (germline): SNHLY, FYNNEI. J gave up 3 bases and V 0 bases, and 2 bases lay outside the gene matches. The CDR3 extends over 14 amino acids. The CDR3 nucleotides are TGTGCCAGCAGTGAAGCGGGACAGAACTACGAGCAGTACTTC. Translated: CASSEAGQNYEQYF.